This TCR beta chain was profiled in a study of blood T cell repertoires in COVID-19. Study at large: Samples of COVID-19 (acute and convalescent) were obtained from the United States, Italy and Spain.

V was clipped by 6 bases and J by 7 bases; unmatched bases: 5. The CDR3 covers 12 residues. Original methodology: Amplification with reference gene primers provided the estimates of nucleated cell counts. Sequencing used immunoSEQ multiplex PCR; TCRdb keeps in-frame clones, though not all of them. V and J calls and clone size are those listed in that table; D and trimming were worked out from the DNA. Found here are approximately 160,000 clones, about four fifths of them singletons; the top ten hold 7.5% to 9.5%. Only one count was recorded for this clone. V usage is TRBV12-3 or TRBV12-4 and J usage is TRBJ1-1; 7 bases are a match to TRBD1. This receptor was taken from a man aged 35 to 55 who had recovered from COVID-19. The sequenced material came from peripheral blood. The DNA for the CDR3 is TGTGCCAGCAGGCAGGGGGTAATTGAAGCTTTCTTT. As protein: CASRQGVIEAFF.